These 24 T cell receptor beta chains were all obtained from the same sample, sequenced in a study of blood T cell repertoires in COVID-19. Data came from immunoSEQ multiplex PCR; TCRdb stores just in-frame clones and leaves some out. Here the sample spans 400,000 to 450,000 clones, over 85% being singletons. The sample consisted of peripheral blood. The receptor source for this set is a man aged 18-30 years with COVID-19, enrolled during active disease.

This clone was counted a single time. In DNA, the CDR3 is TGTGCCACCTTGACAGGGCGTGGTTCCTATAATTCACCCCTCCACTTT. This translates into CATLTGRGSYNSPLHF. The chain has TRBV7-2 and TRBJ1-6; 7 bases map to TRBD1. Germline CDR1 and CDR2: SGHTA and FQGNSA. This CDR3 contains 16 residues. The V segment lost 10 bases and the J segment 1 base; nucleotides outside the gene matches: 10.

V gene TRBV9 combines with J gene TRBJ2-2, with 11 bases lining up with TRBD2. This CDR3 has 15 amino acids. With V trimmed by 4 bases and J by 7 bases, 6 bases remained unmatched. Per the germline V gene, CDR1 is SGDLS and CDR2 is YYNGEE. In DNA form, the CDR3 reads TGTGCCAGCAGCTTAACTAGCGGGAGTTTCGGGGAGCTGTTTTTT. Translated, it gives CASSLTSGSFGELFF. Filled out from reference TRBV9 and TRBJ2-2, the complete variable domain reads DSGVTQTPKHLITATGQRVTLRCSPRSGDLSVYWYQQSLDQGLQFLIQYYNGEERAKGNILERFSAQQFPDLHSELNLSSLELGDSALYFCASSLTSGSFGELFFGEGSRLTVL.

Points on this clone: Germline is not matched at one junction end, which may reflect a read error. The chain is built from TRBV5-1 and TRBJ2-7; D call uncertain. Germline CDR1 is SGHRS and CDR2 is YFSETQ. The CDR3 is made up of 12 amino acids. CDR3 in amino acids: CASSSNFYGQYF. The CDR3 bases are TGCGCCAGCAGCTCTAACTTCTACGGGCAGTACTTC.

The genes are TRBV14 and TRBJ2-1; D gene ambiguous. The germline CDR1 and CDR2 sequences are SGHDN and FVKESK. This CDR3 has 12 residues. The V gene lost 4 bases and the J gene lost 4 bases, with 5 bases spanning the gap. The chain's CDR3 is CASSRAYNEQFF. CDR3 nucleotides: TGTGCCAGCAGCCGGGCGTACAATGAGCAGTTCTTC.

This chain uses TRBV6-5 with TRBJ2-3; 8 nucleotides match TRBD1. The CDR3 is 13 residues long. Germline CDR1 reads MNHEY; CDR2 reads SVGAGI. J was trimmed by 2 bases and V by 8 bases; bases with no gene match: 3. The CDR3 is CASQGAFTDTQYF. The DNA of the CDR3 is TGTGCCAGCCAGGGGGCCTTCACAGATACGCAGTATTTT.

This clone appeared a single time. The V call is TRBV7-9, the J call TRBJ2-2; TRBD2 agrees at 10 bases. The trim removed 3 bases at V and 6 bases at J, leaving 4 bases unmatched. The CDR3 totals 15 residues. Germline CDR1 SEHNR, CDR2 FQNEAQ (reference sequence). The CDR3 DNA reads TGTGCCAGCAGCTTTAGCGGGGGGCGAGCCGGGGAGCTGTTTTTT. Translated: CASSFSGGRAGELFF.

V usage is TRBV23-1 and J usage is TRBJ2-3; possible D gene TRBD1, 7 bases. TRBV23-1 is marked as an open reading frame, function uncertain. This CDR3 has 14 amino acids. Trimming shortened V by 8 bases and J by 5 bases, and 17 bases separated the two germline ends. CDR3 DNA: TGCGCCAGCCTTCCGAGGAGGGGGCAAGATACGCAGTATTTT. Its protein is CASLPRRGQDTQYF.

The V call is TRBV5-1, the J call TRBJ1-1; 7 nucleotides match TRBD1. CDR1 is SGHRS, CDR2 YFSETQ, per germline. V shed 4 bases, J shed 3 bases, and the junction held 6 bases outside the gene matches. This CDR3 has 14 amino acids. The CDR3 protein is CASSPGTEDTEAFF. Written as DNA, the CDR3 is TGCGCCAGCAGCCCCGGGACAGAGGACACTGAAGCTTTCTTT. Full variable domain (outside the CDR3, taken from reference TRBV5-1 and TRBJ1-1): KAGVTQTPRYLIKTRGQQVTLSCSPISGHRSVSWYQQTPGQGLQFLFEYFSETQRNKGNFPGRFSGRQFSNSRSEMNVSTLELGDSALYLCASSPGTEDTEAFFGQGTRLTVV.

The rearrangement links TRBV7-3 to TRBJ1-1; tentatively, D is TRBD1 (6 bases). This CDR3 has 15 residues. Deletions cut 2 bases from V and 2 bases from J, with 12 bases between. Germline CDR1 and CDR2: SGHTA and FQGTGA. CDR3 sequence (DNA): TGTGCCAGCAGCTTAGGGCAGGGGAGTAACACTGAAGCTTTCTTT. It codes for CASSLGQGSNTEAFF.

This rearrangement joins TRBV6-2 or TRBV6-3 to TRBJ1-3, with D possibly matching TRBD1 (5 bases). The CDR3 is made up of 15 amino acids. In germline, CDR1 is MNHEY, CDR2 SVGEGT. The V end was cut by 6 bases, the J end by 4 bases, with 16 bases between. CDR3 sequence reads: CASSLRRGGGNTIYF. The CDR3 DNA is TGTGCCAGCAGCCTACGGAGGGGAGGAGGAAACACCATATATTTT.

V gene TRBV28 combines with J gene TRBJ2-3; 9 bases match TRBD1. The CDR3 length is 16 residues. Germline CDR1 MDHEN, CDR2 SYDVKM. V lost 5 bases and J lost 2; bases outside the gene matches: 8. In DNA form, the CDR3 reads TGTGCCAGCAGTCCGCCGGGACAGGGTTTCACAGATACGCAGTATTTT. It translates to CASSPPGQGFTDTQYF.

In nucleotides, the CDR3 is TGTGCCAGCTCACCCCAGGGACAGATTAGCTCCTACGAGCAGTACTTC. It encodes CASSPQGQISSYEQYF. This chain links TRBV18 with TRBJ2-7; 7 nucleotides agree with TRBD1. V was clipped by 3 bases and J by 0 bases; unmatched bases: 8. CDR1 and CDR2 from the germline V gene are KGHSH and LQKENI. CDR3 length: 16 residues.

The chain has TRBV11-3 and TRBJ2-1, with D possibly matching TRBD1 (5 bases). This CDR3 is 13 amino acids long. Germline-derived CDR1 and CDR2 are SGHNT and YENEEA. With 3 bases removed from V and 5 bases from J, the gap between germline ends came to 8 bases. In nucleotides, the CDR3 is TGTGCCAGCAGCTTTACAGGTAACAATGAGCAGTTCTTC. It specifies CASSFTGNNEQFF. The full variable domain, its missing parts supplied by reference TRBV11-3 and TRBJ2-1, is EAGVVQSPRYKIIEKKQPVAFWCNPISGHNTLYWYLQNLGQGPELLIRYENEEAVDDSQLPKDRFSAERLKGVDSTLKIQPAELGDSAVYLCASSFTGNNEQFFGPGTRLTVL.

The chain uses TRBV6-1 and TRBJ2-2; 9 bases fit TRBD2. The CDR3 loop spans 17 amino acids. Per germline, CDR1 MNHNS and CDR2 SASEGT. With 4 bases clipped from V and 6 bases from J, the junction kept 12 bases outside the gene matches. CDR3 region: CASSGNALRGGPGELFF. The DNA for the CDR3 is TGTGCCAGCAGTGGAAATGCCTTGCGGGGGGGCCCCGGGGAGCTGTTTTTT.

V is TRBV3-1 (or the pseudogene TRBV3-2) and J is TRBJ1-6, with 9 bases that match TRBD1. V lost 2 bases and J lost 1; bases outside the gene matches: 9. CDR1 is LGHDT, CDR2 YNNKEL, per germline (reference sequence). The CDR3 sequence is 19 residues long. The CDR3 region is CASSQPHGQGRSYNSPLHF. For the CDR3, the DNA is TGTGCCAGCAGCCAACCTCACGGACAGGGGAGATCCTATAATTCACCCCTCCACTTT.

The chain combines TRBV4-1 with TRBJ2-3, with 9 bases aligning to TRBD2. Germline CDR1 and CDR2: MGHRA and YSYEKL. The CDR3 loop spans 15 amino acids. V was clipped by 3 bases and J by 1 base; unmatched bases: 2. Here the CDR3 reads CASSHGGGGTDTQYF. The CDR3, as DNA: TGCGCCAGCAGCCATGGCGGGGGGGGCACAGATACGCAGTATTTT.

The chain is built from TRBV9 and TRBJ2-1; D possibly corresponds to TRBD2 (6 bases). Trimming removed 4 bases at V and 3 bases at J, with 20 bases between. The CDR3 is made up of 17 amino acids. CDR1 is SGDLS, CDR2 YYNGEE, per germline. CDR3 region: CASSSNERTTFYNEQFF. Written as DNA, the CDR3 is TGTGCCAGCAGCTCAAACGAAAGGACTACGTTCTACAATGAGCAGTTCTTC.

V is TRBV4-1 and J is TRBJ2-7, with 9 bases matching TRBD2. Germline V gene sequence: CDR1 MGHRA, CDR2 YSYEKL. Trimming at V came to 4 bases and at J to 2 bases, leaving 6 bases not matched to a gene. The CDR3 is 15 residues long. The CDR3 DNA reads TGCGCCAGCAGCCTTTTTCTAGCGGGAACCTACGAGCAGTACTTC. Residues: CASSLFLAGTYEQYF.

The chain combines TRBV28 with TRBJ2-2; D ambiguous. The CDR3 runs 12 residues. V was clipped by 7 bases and J by 5 bases, with 8 bases between them. The germline V gene has CDR1 MDHEN and CDR2 SYDVKM. CDR3 amino acids: CASNVLTGELFF. The CDR3 coding sequence is TGTGCCAGCAATGTCCTGACCGGGGAGCTGTTTTTT. Full variable domain (outside the CDR3, taken from reference TRBV28 and TRBJ2-2): DVKVTQSSRYLVKRTGEKVFLECVQDMDHENMFWYRQDPGLGLRLIYFSYDVKMKEKGDIPEGYSVSREKKERFSLILESASTNQTSMYLCASNVLTGELFFGEGSRLTVL.

J is TRBJ2-2 and V is TRBV24-1, with TRBD1 as a possible D gene (6 bases). V dropped 3 bases and J dropped 6 bases, with 16 bases sitting between them. The CDR3 is 16 amino acids. CDR1 KGHDR and CDR2 SFDVKD come from the germline V gene. This CDR3 is CATSDPTTGIPGELFF. CDR3 DNA sequence: TGTGCCACCAGTGATCCCACTACAGGGATCCCCGGGGAGCTGTTTTTT.

The chain employs TRBV15 and TRBJ1-5, with 7 nucleotides matching TRBD1. Germline CDR1 LNHNV, CDR2 YYDKDF (reference sequence). With V trimmed by 1 base and J by 2 bases, 2 bases remained unmatched. The CDR3 length is 15 residues. CDR3 in amino acids: CATSRGQGGNQPQHF. As DNA, the CDR3 is TGTGCCACCAGCAGAGGGCAGGGGGGCAATCAGCCCCAGCATTTT. Combining the CDR3 with reference TRBV15 and TRBJ1-5 gives the whole variable domain DAMVIQNPRYQVTQFGKPVTLSCSQTLNHNVMYWYQQKSSQAPKLLFHYYDKDFNNEADTPDNFQSRRPNTSFCFLDIRSPGLGDTAMYLCATSRGQGGNQPQHFGDGTRLSIL.

The chain recombines TRBV19 with TRBJ1-1, with 7 nucleotides matching TRBD1. This CDR3 region has 13 residues. V gave up 6 bases and J gave up 1 base; unmatched junction bases: 2. Per the germline V gene, CDR1 is LNHDA and CDR2 is SQIVND (reference sequence). CDR3 DNA: TGTGCCAGTAGGGGGACAGCGAACACTGAAGCTTTCTTT. This sequence encodes CASRGTANTEAFF.

This clone has a handful of counts. This sequence joins TRBV25-1 and TRBJ1-3; 8 bases fit TRBD1. Germline lookup yields CDR1 MGHDK and CDR2 SYGVNS. Unmatched junction bases numbered 4, after V lost 2 bases and J lost 4 bases. The CDR3 runs 15 residues. The CDR3 loop reads CASSETQGAGNTIYF. The CDR3 DNA sequence: TGTGCCAGCAGTGAAACCCAGGGGGCCGGAAACACCATATATTTT.

The chain carries TRBV7-9 and TRBJ2-7, with 8 nucleotides matching TRBD1. The germline V gene has CDR1 SEHNR and CDR2 FQNEAQ (reference sequence). V was pared by 4 bases and J by 1 base, with 6 bases of the junction left unmatched. The CDR3 is 15 amino acids. The CDR3 DNA is TGTGCCAGCAGCTCCCCGGACAGGGCTTCCTACGAGCAGTACTTC. Its translation: CASSSPDRASYEQYF.